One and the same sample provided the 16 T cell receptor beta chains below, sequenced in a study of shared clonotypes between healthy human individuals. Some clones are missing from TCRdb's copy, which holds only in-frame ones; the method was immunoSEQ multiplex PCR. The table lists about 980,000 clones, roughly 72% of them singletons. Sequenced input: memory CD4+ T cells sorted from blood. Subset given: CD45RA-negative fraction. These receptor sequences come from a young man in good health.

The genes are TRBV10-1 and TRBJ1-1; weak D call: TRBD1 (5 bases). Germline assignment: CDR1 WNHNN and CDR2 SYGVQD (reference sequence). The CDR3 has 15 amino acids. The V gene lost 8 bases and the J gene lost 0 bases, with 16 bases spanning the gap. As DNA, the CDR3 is TGCGCCAGCTCTTACTCGGGGGTGATGAACACTGAAGCTTTCTTT. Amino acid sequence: CASSYSGVMNTEAFF.

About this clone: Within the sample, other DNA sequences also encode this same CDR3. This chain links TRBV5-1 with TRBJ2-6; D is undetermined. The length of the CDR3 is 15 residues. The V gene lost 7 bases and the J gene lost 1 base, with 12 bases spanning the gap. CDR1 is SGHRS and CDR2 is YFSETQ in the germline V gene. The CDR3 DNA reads TGCGCCAGCTCCCCAGGTTCTTCTGGGGCCAACGTCCTGACTTTC. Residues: CASSPGSSGANVLTF.

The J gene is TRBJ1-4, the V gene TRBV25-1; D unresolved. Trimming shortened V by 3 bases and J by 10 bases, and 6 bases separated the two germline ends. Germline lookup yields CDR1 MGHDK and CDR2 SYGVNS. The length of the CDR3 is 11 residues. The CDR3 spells CASSEGGKLFF. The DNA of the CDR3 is TGTGCCAGCAGTGAGGGAGGAAAACTGTTTTTT. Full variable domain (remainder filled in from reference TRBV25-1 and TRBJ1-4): EADIYQTPRYLVIGTGKKITLECSQTMGHDKMYWYQQDPGMELHLIHYSYGVNSTEKGDLSSESTVSRIRTEHFPLTLESARPSHTSQYLCASSEGGKLFFGSGTQLSVL.

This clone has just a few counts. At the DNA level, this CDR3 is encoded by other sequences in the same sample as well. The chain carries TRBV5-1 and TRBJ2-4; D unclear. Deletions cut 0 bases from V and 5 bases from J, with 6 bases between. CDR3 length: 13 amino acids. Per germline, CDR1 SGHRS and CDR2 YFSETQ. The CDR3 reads CASSLAGENIQYF. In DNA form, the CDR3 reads TGCGCCAGCAGCTTGGCTGGAGAAAACATTCAGTACTTC.

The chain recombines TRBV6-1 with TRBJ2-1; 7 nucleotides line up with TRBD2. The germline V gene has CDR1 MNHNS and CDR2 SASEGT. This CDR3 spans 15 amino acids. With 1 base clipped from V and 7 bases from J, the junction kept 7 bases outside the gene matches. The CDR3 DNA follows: TGTGCCAGCAGTGAAGGGCCAGCGGGATTGAATGAGCAGTTCTTC. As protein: CASSEGPAGLNEQFF.

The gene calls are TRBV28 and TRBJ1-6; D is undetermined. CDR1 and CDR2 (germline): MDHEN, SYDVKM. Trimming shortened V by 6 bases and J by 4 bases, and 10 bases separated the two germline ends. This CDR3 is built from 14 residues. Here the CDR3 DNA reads TGTGCCAGCAGGTCGGGTTTATATAATTCACCCCTCCACTTT. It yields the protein CASRSGLYNSPLHF.

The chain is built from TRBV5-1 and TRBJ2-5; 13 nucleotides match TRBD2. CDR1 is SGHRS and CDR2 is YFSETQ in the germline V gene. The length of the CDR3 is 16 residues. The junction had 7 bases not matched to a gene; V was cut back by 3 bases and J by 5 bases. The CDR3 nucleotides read TGCGCCAGCAGCTCCGGACTAGCGGGAGTGTCGGAGACCCAGTACTTC. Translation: CASSSGLAGVSETQYF.

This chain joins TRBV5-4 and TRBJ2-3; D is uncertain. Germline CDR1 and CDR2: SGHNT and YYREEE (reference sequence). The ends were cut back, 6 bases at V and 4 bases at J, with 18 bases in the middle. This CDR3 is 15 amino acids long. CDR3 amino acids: CASKHLSWDPDTQYF. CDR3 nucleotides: TGTGCCAGCAAGCACCTCTCTTGGGATCCAGATACGCAGTATTTT.

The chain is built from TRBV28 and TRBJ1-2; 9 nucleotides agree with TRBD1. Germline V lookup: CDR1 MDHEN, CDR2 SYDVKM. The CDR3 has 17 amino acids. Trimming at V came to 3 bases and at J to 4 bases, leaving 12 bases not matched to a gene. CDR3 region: CASSLVVGTGTVYGYTF. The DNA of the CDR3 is TGTGCCAGCAGTTTGGTGGTCGGGACAGGGACGGTCTATGGCTACACCTTC.

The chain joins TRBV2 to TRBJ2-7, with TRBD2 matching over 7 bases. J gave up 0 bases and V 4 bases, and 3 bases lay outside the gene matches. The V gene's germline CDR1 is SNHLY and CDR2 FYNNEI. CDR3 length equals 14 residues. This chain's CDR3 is CASSVRGNSYEQYF. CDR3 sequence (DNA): TGTGCCAGCAGTGTGCGGGGGAACTCCTACGAGCAGTACTTC.

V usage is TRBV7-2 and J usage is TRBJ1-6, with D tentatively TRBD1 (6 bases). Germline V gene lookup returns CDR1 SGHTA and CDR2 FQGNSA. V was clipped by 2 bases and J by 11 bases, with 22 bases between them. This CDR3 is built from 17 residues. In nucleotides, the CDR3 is TGTGCCAGCAGCTTAAGGACAGCCACAGGACCCGCCGCACCCCTCCACTTT. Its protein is CASSLRTATGPAAPLHF.

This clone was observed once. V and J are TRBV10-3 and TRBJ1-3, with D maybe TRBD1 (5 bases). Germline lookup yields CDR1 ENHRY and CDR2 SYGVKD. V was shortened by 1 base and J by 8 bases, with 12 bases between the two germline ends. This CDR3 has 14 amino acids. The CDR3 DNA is TGTGCCATCAGTGAGTGGGCGGGGGATTACACCATATATTTT. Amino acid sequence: CAISEWAGDYTIYF.

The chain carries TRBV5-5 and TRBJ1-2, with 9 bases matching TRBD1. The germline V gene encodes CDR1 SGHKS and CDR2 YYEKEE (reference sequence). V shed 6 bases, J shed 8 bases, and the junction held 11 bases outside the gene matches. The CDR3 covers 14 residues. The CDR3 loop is CASNLGTGSLGYTF. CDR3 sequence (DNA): TGTGCCAGCAACCTTGGGACAGGGTCTCTCGGCTACACCTTC.

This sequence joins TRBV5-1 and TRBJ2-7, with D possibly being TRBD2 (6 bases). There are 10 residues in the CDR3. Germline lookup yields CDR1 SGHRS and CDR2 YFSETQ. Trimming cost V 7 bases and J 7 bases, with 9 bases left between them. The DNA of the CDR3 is TGCGCCAGCTGGAGGGGAGAGCAGTACTTC. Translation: CASWRGEQYF.

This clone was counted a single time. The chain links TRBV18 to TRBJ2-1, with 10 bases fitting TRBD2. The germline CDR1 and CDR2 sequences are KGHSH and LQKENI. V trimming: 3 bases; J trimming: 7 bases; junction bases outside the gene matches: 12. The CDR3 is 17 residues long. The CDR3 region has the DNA TGTGCCAGCTCACCGCGTGGGCTAGCGGGAGTGGGAAATGAGCAGTTCTTC. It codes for CASSPRGLAGVGNEQFF.

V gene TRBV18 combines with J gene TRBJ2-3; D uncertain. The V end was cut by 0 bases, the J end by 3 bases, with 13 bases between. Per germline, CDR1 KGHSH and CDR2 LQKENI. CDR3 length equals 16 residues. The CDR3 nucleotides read TGTGCCAGCTCACCACCGCAAGGGAAAGGGACAGATACGCAGTATTTT. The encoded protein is CASSPPQGKGTDTQYF.